The 7 T cell receptor beta chains given below trace back to one sample, sequenced in a study of blood T cell repertoires in COVID-19. Profiled with immunoSEQ multiplex PCR; TCRdb holds only in-frame clones, not every one. Of under 400,000 clones in the sample, around 87% are singletons; the top ten hold 1.9%. Sequencing was performed on PBMCs or T cells enriched from blood (not recorded which). These receptors were taken from a middle-aged man in a cohort exposed to, infected with or recovered from COVID-19 (not recorded which).

This chain links TRBV7-9 with TRBJ2-7; TRBD2 aligns across 10 bases. The CDR3 loop spans 15 amino acids. The V segment lost 5 bases and the J segment 3 bases; nucleotides outside the gene matches: 7. Germline-derived CDR1 and CDR2 are SEHNR and FQNEAQ (reference sequence). As DNA, the CDR3 is TGTGCCAGCAGCCTTGGACTAGCGGCCTTCTACGAGCAGTACTTC. It encodes CASSLGLAAFYEQYF.

This sequence joins TRBV10-3 and TRBJ2-5; 8 nucleotides align to TRBD1. The CDR3 extends over 14 amino acids. J was trimmed by 4 bases and V by 2 bases; bases with no gene match: 3. The germline CDR1 and CDR2 sequences are ENHRY and SYGVKD. CDR3 DNA sequence: TGTGCCATCAGTGAGGTACAGGGGGGAGAGACCCAGTACTTC. It specifies CAISEVQGGETQYF.

V and J are TRBV18 and TRBJ1-1, with D perhaps TRBD1 (5 bases). Trimming removed 3 bases at V and 10 bases at J, with 12 bases between. This CDR3 comprises 12 residues. Germline V gene sequence: CDR1 KGHSH, CDR2 LQKENI. CDR3 loop: CASSPNRMAAFF. In nucleotides, the CDR3 is TGTGCCAGCTCACCTAACAGGATGGCAGCTTTCTTT.

The chain is built from TRBV5-1 and TRBJ1-2, with 8 positions matching TRBD1. Germline lookup yields CDR1 SGHRS and CDR2 YFSETQ. V trimming: 7 bases; J trimming: 4 bases; junction bases outside the gene matches: 15. The CDR3 has 16 amino acids. CDR3 sequence reads: CASQDGQGTLGYGYTF. For the CDR3, the DNA is TGCGCCAGCCAAGATGGACAGGGAACGTTGGGCTATGGCTACACCTTC.

V usage is TRBV7-9 and J usage is TRBJ2-7; 10 bases fit TRBD1. Trimming cost V 3 bases and J 6 bases; bases outside gene matches: 8. The CDR3 is 15 residues long. Germline V gene data show CDR1 as SEHNR and CDR2 as FQNEAQ (reference sequence). CDR3 nucleotides: TGTGCCAGCAGCTTCTCGGGACAGGGGTTTTCCGAGCAGTACTTC. As protein: CASSFSGQGFSEQYF.

CDR3 nucleotide sequence: TGTGCCAGCAGCCTGGACAGGGGCAACTATGGCTACACCTTC. It codes for CASSLDRGNYGYTF. The V and J genes are TRBV7-2 and TRBJ1-2; 9 bases map to TRBD1. The CDR3 spans 14 residues. The germline CDR1 and CDR2 sequences are SGHTA and FQGNSA. J lost 2 bases, V lost 5 bases, and 3 bases had no gene match.

The CDR3 DNA is TGCGCCAGCAGCCCCTCTTCAACTAATGAAAAACTGTTTTTT. This encodes CASSPSSTNEKLFF. The V call is TRBV5-1, the J call TRBJ1-4; the D is unclear. There are 14 residues in the CDR3. Per the germline V gene, CDR1 is SGHRS and CDR2 is YFSETQ. V was clipped by 4 bases and J by 0 bases, with 7 bases between them.